There are a few counts of the clone carrying this T cell receptor (beta chain). This sample is drawn from a study of OX40 agonist ivuxolimab in advanced cancers. Study details: Eligibility admitted prior anti-PD-1, anti-PD-L1 or anti-CTLA-4 therapy; approximately 40% had some. A partial response was reached by three patients: one with hepatocellular carcinoma and two with cutaneous melanoma.

The repertoire was sequenced with immunoSEQ multiplex PCR; TCRdb's copy has only in-frame clones and lacks some. The sample yields tens of thousands of clones, around 90% seen once. The germline V and J ends were trimmed by 4 bases and 2 bases, with 10 bases remaining between them. CDR1 and CDR2 (germline): SGHRS, YFSETQ. The CDR3 is 13 amino acids. The receptor was derived from an adult with an advanced solid tumor such as melanoma, head and neck, liver or kidney cancer. This chain uses TRBV5-1 with TRBJ2-7; no definite D call. Specimen: CD4+ or CD8+ T cells sorted from blood, collected in a trial of the OX40 agonist ivuxolimab. CDR3 nucleotide sequence: TGCGCCAGCAGCGCAGGTCCCCCCTACGAGCAGTACTTC. Protein: CASSAGPPYEQYF.